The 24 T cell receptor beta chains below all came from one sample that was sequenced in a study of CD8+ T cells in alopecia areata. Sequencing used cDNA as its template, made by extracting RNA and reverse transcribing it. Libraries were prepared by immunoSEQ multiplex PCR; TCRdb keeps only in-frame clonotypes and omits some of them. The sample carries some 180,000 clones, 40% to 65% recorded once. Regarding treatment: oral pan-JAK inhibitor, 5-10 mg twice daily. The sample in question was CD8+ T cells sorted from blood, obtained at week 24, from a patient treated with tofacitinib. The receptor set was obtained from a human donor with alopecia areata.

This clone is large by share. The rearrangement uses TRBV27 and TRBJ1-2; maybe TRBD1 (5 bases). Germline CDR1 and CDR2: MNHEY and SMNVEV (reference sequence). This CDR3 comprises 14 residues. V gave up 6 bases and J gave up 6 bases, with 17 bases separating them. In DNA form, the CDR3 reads TGTGCCAGCAGGGACTCGGGGGGGGTCGATGGCTACACCTTC. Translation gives CASRDSGGVDGYTF.

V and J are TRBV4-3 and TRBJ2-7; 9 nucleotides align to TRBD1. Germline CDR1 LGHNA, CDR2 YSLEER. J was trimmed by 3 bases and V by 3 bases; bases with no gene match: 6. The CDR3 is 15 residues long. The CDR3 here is CASSQGTGSNYEQYF. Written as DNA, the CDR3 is TGCGCCAGCAGCCAGGGGACAGGGTCGAACTACGAGCAGTACTTC.

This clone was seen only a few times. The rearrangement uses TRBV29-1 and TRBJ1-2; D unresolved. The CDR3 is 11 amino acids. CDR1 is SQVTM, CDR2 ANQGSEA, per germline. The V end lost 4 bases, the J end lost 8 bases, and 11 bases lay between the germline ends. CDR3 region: CSVASEAGYTF. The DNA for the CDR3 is TGCAGCGTTGCATCCGAGGCGGGCTACACCTTC.

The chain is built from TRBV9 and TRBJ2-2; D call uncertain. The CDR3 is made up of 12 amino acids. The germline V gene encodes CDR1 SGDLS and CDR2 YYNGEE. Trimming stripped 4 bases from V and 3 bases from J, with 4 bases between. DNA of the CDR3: TGTGCCAGCAGCCCTTACACCGGGGAGCTGTTTTTT. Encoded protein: CASSPYTGELFF. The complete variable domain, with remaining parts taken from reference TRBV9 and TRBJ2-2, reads DSGVTQTPKHLITATGQRVTLRCSPRSGDLSVYWYQQSLDQGLQFLIQYYNGEERAKGNILERFSAQQFPDLHSELNLSSLELGDSALYFCASSPYTGELFFGEGSRLTVL.

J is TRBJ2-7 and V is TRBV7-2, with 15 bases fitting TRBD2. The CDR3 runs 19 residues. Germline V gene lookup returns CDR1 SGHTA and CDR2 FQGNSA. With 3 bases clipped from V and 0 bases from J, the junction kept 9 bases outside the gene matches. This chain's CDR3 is CASSFGLAGGLSSSYEQYF. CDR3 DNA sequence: TGTGCCAGCAGCTTCGGACTAGCGGGGGGGCTTTCGAGCTCCTACGAGCAGTACTTC.

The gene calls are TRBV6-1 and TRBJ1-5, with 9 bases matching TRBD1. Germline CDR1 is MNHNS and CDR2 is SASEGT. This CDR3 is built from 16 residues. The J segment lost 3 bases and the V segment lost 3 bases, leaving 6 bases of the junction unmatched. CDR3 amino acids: CASSDYRGRNNQPQHF. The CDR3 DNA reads TGTGCCAGCAGTGATTACAGGGGGCGAAACAATCAGCCCCAGCATTTT.

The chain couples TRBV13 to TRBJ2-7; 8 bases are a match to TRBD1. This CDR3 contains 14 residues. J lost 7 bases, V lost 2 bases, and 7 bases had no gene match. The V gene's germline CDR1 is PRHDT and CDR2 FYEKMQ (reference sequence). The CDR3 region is CASSLTQGAWEQYF. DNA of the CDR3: TGTGCCAGCAGCTTAACGCAGGGGGCTTGGGAGCAGTACTTC.

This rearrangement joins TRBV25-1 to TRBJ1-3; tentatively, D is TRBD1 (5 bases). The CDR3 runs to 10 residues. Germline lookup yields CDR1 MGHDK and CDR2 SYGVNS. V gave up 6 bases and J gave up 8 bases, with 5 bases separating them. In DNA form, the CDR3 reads TGTGCCAGCAGGGGGGACACCATATATTTT. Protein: CASRGDTIYF. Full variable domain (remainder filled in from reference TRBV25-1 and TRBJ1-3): EADIYQTPRYLVIGTGKKITLECSQTMGHDKMYWYQQDPGMELHLIHYSYGVNSTEKGDLSSESTVSRIRTEHFPLTLESARPSHTSQYLCASRGDTIYFGEGSWLTVV.

CDR3: CASSFSLAGEHEQFF. The CDR3 DNA reads as TGTGCCAGCAGCTTCAGTCTAGCGGGGGAACATGAGCAGTTCTTC. The chain uses TRBV13 and TRBJ2-1, with 10 bases aligning to TRBD2. Germline assignment: CDR1 PRHDT and CDR2 FYEKMQ (reference sequence). This CDR3 contains 15 residues. Germline trimming cut 3 bases from V and 8 bases from J; bases unmatched to any gene: 7. The whole variable domain, remainder taken from reference TRBV13 and TRBJ2-1, is AAGVIQSPRHLIKEKRETATLKCYPIPRHDTVYWYQQGPGQDPQFLISFYEKMQSDKGSIPDRFSAQQFSDYHSELNMSSLELGDSALYFCASSFSLAGEHEQFFGPGTRLTVL.

The CDR3 here is CASSLSTNQPQHF. The DNA for the CDR3 is TGCGCCAGCAGCTTGAGTACCAATCAGCCCCAGCATTTT. This chain joins TRBV5-1 and TRBJ1-5; D is uncertain. V was pared by 1 base and J by 3 bases, with 5 bases between. Germline-derived CDR1 and CDR2 are SGHRS and YFSETQ. The CDR3 contains 13 residues.

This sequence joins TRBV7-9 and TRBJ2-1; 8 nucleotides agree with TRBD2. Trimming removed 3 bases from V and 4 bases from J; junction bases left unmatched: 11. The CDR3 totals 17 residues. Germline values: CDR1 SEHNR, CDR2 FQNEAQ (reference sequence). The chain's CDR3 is CASSLRGARGDYNEQFF. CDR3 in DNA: TGTGCCAGCAGCTTGCGGGGGGCCAGGGGCGATTACAATGAGCAGTTCTTC. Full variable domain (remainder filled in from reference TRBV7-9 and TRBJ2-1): DTGVSQNPRHKITKRGQNVTFRCDPISEHNRLYWYRQTLGQGPEFLTYFQNEAQLEKSRLLSDRFSAERPKGSFSTLEIQRTEQGDSAMYLCASSLRGARGDYNEQFFGPGTRLTVL.

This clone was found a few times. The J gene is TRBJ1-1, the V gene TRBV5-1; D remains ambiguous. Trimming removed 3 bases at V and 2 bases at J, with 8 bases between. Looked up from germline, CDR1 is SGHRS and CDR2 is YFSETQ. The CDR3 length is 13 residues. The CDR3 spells CASSSDTNTEAFF. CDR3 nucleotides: TGCGCCAGCAGCTCCGACACAAACACTGAAGCTTTCTTT.

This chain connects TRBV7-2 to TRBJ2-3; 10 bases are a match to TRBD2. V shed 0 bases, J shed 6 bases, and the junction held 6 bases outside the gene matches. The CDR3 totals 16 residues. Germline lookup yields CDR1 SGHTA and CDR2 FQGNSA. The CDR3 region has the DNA TGTGCCAGCAGCTTAGCGAGCGGGGGGGCCATCGATACGCAGTATTTT. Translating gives CASSLASGGAIDTQYF. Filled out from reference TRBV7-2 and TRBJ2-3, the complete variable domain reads GAGVSQSPSNKVTEKGKDVELRCDPISGHTALYWYRQSLGQGLEFLIYFQGNSAPDKSGLPSDRFSAERTGGSVSTLTIQRTQQEDSAVYLCASSLASGGAIDTQYFGPGTRLTVL.

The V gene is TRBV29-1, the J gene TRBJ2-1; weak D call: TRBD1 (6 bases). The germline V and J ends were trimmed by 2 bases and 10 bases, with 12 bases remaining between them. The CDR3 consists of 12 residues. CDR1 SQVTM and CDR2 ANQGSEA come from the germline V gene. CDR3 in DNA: TGCAGCGTTGAACCCCAGGGGTGGGAGCAGTTCTTC. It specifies CSVEPQGWEQFF.

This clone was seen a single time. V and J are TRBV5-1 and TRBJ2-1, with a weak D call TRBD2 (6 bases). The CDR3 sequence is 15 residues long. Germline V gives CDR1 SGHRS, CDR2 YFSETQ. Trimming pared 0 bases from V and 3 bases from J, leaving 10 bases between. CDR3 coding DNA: TGCGCCAGCAGCTTGGGGCGGGGTCTCTACAATGAGCAGTTCTTC. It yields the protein CASSLGRGLYNEQFF.

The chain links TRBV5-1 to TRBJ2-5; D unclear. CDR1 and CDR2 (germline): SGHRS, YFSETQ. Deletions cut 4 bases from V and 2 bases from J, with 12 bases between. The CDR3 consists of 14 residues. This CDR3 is CASSPSSPQETQYF. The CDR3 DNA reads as TGCGCCAGCAGCCCCTCCTCACCTCAAGAGACCCAGTACTTC. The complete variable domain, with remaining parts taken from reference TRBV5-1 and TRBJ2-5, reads KAGVTQTPRYLIKTRGQQVTLSCSPISGHRSVSWYQQTPGQGLQFLFEYFSETQRNKGNFPGRFSGRQFSNSRSEMNVSTLELGDSALYLCASSPSSPQETQYFGPGTRLLVL.

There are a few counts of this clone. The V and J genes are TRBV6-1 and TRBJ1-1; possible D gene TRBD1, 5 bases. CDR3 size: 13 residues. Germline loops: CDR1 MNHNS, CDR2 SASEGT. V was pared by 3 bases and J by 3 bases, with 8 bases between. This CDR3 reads CASSDGGYTEAFF. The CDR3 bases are TGTGCCAGCAGTGACGGGGGGTACACTGAAGCTTTCTTT.

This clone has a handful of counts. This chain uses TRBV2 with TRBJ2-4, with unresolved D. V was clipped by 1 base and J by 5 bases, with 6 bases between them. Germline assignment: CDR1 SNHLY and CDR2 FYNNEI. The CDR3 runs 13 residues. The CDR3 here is CASSEGAENIQYF. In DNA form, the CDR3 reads TGTGCCAGCAGTGAAGGGGCGGAAAACATTCAGTACTTC.

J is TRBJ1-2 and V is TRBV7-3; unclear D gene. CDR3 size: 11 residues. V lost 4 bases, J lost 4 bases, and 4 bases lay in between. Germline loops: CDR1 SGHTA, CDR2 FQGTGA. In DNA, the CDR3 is TGTGCCAGCAGCTCCTTCTATGGCTACACCTTC. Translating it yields CASSSFYGYTF.

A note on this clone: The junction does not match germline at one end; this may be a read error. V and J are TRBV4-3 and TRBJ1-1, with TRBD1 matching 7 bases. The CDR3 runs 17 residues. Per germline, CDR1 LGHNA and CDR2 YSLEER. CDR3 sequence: CASSKDRVGGFGAEAFF. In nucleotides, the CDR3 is TGCGCCAGCAGCAAAGACAGGGTCGGTGGTTTTGGGGCTGAAGCTTTCTTT.

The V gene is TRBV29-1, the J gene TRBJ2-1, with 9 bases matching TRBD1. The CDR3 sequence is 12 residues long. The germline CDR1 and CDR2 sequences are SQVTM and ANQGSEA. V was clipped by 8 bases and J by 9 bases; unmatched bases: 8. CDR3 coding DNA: TGCAGCCTACAGGGGGCAGAGGGTGAGCAGTTCTTC. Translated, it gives CSLQGAEGEQFF.

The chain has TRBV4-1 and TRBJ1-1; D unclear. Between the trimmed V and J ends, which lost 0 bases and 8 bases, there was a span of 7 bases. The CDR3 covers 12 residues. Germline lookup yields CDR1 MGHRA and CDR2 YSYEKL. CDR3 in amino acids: CASSQERTEAFF. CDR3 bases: TGCGCCAGCAGCCAAGAAAGGACCGAAGCTTTCTTT.

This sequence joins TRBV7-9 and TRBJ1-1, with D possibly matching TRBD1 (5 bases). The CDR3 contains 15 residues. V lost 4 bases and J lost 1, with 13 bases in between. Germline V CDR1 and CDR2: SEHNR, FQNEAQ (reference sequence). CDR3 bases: TGTGCCAGCAGCTCCCACCAGGGCGAGAACACTGAAGCTTTCTTT. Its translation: CASSSHQGENTEAFF.

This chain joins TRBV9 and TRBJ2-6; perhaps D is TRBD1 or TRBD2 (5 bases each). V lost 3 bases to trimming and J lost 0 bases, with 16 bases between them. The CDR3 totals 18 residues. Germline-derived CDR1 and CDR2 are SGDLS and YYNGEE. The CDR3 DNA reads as TGTGCCAGCAGCGGGCCCAGGGACGCCAGCTCTGGGGCCAACGTCCTGACTTTC. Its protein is CASSGPRDASSGANVLTF.